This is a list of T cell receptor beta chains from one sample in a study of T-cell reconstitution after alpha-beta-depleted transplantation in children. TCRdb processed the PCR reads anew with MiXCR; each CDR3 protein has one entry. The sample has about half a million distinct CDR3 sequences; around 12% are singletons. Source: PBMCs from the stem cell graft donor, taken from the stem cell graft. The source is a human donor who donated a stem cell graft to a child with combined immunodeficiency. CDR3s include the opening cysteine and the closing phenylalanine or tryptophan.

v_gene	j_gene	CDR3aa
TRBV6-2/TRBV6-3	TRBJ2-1	CASTQVRWNEQFF
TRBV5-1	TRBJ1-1	CASSLAVAGLLTEAFF
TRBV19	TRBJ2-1	CASSIDPGQGSLDSYNEQFF
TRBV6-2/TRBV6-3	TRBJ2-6	CASSLDRGSYRSGANVLTF
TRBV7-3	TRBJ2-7	CASSRSTSHEQYF
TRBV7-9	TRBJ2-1	CASSLRAGPSYNEQFF
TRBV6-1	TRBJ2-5	CASSETQRETQYF
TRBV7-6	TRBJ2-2	CASSLVTTGGVGELFF
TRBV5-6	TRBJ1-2	CASRPSPGNADYGYTF
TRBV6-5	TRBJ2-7	CASSYERGLGEQYF
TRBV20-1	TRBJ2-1	CSASPGRELNEQFF
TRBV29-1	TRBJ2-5	CSVEDLGVRQETQYF
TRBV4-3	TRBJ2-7	CASSQSWRSYEQYF
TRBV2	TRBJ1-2	CASSDSTGNLANYGYTF
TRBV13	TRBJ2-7	CASSLTSTGTYEQYF
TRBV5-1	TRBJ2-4	CASSASLAGGPAKNIQYF
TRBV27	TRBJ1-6	CASSPYGGSSYNSPLHF
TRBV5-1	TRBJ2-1	CASSLWAGGGSEQFF
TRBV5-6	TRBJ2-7	CASSGTGRTYEQYF
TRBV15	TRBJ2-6	CATSREGDYRSGANVLTF
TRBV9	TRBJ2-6	CASSVASGVSGANVLTF
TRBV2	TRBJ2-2	CASSAVPANTGELFF
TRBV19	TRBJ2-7	CASSSGGTSVYEQYF
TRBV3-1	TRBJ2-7	CASSQTRADEQYF
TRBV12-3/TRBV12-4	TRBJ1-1	CASRPSAYTEAFF
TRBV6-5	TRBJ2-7	CASSYSIDRENGEQYF
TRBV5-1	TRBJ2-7	CASSFWTSGSRYEQYF
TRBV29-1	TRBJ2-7	CSVAPTGRGYEQYF
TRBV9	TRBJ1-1	CASSGGQGIAFF
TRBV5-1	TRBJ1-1	CASSGTYMNTEAFF
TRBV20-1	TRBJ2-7	CSAMDRSYEQYF
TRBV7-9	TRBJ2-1	CASSQVAGSSYNEQFF
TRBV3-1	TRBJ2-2	CASSQNGPNTGELFF
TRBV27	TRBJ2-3	CASSRLAGITDTQYF
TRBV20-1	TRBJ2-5	CSALTSGSETQYF
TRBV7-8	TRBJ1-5	CASSLHINSNQPQHF
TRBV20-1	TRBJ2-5	CSARPAGGLETQYF
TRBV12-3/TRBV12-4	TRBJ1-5	CASSLYWGAESNQPQHF
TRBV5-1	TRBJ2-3	CASSSGGGAGTDTQYF
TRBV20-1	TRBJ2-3	CSARDQQLAGDTDTQYF
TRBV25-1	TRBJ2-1	CASSEYIEQFF
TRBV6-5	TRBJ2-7	CASSYSSGPSYEQYF
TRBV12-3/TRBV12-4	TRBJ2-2	CASSFRGANTGELFF
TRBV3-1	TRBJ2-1	CASSAGPDNEQFF
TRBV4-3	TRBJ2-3	CASSQGAGGKGSGDTQYF
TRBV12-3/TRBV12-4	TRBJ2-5	CASSAGQGEVQETQYF
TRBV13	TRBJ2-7	CASSTFSGRDSYEQYF
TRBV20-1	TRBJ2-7	CSARGLGQGGIYEQYF